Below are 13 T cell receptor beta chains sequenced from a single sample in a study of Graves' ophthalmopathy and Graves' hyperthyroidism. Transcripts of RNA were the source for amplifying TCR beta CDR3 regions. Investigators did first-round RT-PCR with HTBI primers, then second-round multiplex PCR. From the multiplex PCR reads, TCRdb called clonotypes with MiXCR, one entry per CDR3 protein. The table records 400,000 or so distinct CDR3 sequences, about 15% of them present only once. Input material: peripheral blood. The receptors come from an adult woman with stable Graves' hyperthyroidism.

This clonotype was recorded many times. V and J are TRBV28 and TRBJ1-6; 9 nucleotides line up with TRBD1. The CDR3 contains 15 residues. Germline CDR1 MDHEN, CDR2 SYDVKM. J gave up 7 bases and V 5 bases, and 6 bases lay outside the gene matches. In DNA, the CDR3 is TGTGCCAGCAGTCTAGGGACAGGGCGGAATTCACCCCTCCACTTT. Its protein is CASSLGTGRNSPLHF.

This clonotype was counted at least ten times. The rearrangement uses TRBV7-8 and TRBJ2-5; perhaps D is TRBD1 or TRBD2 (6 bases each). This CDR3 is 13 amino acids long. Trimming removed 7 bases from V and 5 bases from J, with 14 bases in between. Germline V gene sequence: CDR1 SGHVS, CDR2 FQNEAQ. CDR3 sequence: CASMTRGEETQYF. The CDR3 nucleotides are TGTGCCAGCATGACGAGGGGGGAGGAGACCCAGTACTTC.

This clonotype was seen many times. CDR3 sequence: CAWTPRGADQPQHF. CDR3 in DNA: TGTGCCTGGACCCCCAGGGGCGCCGATCAGCCCCAGCATTTT. V and J are TRBV30 and TRBJ1-5, with TRBD1 as a possible D gene (6 bases). Germline CDR1 GTSNPN, CDR2 SVGIG (reference sequence). V was cut by 4 bases and J by 5 bases, with 15 bases left in between. This CDR3 is 14 amino acids long.

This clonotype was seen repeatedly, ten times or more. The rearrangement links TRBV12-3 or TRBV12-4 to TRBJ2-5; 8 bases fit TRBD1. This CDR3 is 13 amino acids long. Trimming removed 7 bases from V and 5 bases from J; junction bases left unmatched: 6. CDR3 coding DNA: TGTGCCAGCACCACGACAGGGGTGGAGACCCAGTACTTC. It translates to CASTTTGVETQYF.

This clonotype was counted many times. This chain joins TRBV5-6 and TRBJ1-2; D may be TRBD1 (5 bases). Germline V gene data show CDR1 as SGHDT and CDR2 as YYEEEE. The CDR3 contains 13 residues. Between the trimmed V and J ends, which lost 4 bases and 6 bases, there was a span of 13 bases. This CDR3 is CASSLQDTDGYTF. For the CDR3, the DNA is TGTGCCAGCAGCCTTCAGGACACCGATGGCTACACCTTC. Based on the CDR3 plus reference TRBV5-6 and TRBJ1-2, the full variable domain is DAGVTQSPTHLIKTRGQQVTLRCSPKSGHDTVSWYQQALGQGPQFIFQYYEEEERQRGNFPDRFSGHQFPNYSSELNVNALLLGDSALYLCASSLQDTDGYTFGSGTRLTVV.

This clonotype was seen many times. The CDR3 DNA follows: TGTGCCAGCAGCCCTTCTAGGGGAAACATTCAGTACTTC. Translation gives CASSPSRGNIQYF. The chain carries TRBV7-2 and TRBJ2-4, with D tentatively TRBD1 (5 bases). Germline V CDR1 and CDR2: SGHTA, FQGNSA. The CDR3 has 13 residues. V was cut by 5 bases and J by 6 bases, with 11 bases left in between. Filled out from reference TRBV7-2 and TRBJ2-4, the complete variable domain reads GAGVSQSPSNKVTEKGKDVELRCDPISGHTALYWYRQSLGQGLEFLIYFQGNSAPDKSGLPSDRFSAERTGGSVSTLTIQRTQQEDSAVYLCASSPSRGNIQYFGAGTRLSVL.

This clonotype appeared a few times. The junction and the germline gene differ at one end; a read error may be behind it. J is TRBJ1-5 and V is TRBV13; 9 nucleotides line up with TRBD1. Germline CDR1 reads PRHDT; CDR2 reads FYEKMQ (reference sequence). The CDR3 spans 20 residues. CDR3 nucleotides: TGTGCCAGCAGCCTAGGGCCGGGACAGGGTTCTTTTTATAGCAATCAGCCCCAGCATTTT. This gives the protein CASSLGPGQGSFYSNQPQHF.

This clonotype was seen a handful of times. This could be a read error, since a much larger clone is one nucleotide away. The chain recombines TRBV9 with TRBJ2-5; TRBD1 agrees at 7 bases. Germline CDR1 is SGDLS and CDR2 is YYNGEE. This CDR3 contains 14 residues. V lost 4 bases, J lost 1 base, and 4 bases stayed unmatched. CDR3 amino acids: CASSSGQTQETQYF. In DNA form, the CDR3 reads TGTGCCAGCAGCTCGGGACAGACCCAAGAGACCCAGTACTTC.

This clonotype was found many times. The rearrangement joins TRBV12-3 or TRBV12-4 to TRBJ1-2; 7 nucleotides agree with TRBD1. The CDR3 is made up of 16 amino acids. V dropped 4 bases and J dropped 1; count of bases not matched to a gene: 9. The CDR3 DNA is TGTGCCAGCAGTTCCCCCTGGGGACAGCATAACTATGGCTACACCTTC. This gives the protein CASSSPWGQHNYGYTF.

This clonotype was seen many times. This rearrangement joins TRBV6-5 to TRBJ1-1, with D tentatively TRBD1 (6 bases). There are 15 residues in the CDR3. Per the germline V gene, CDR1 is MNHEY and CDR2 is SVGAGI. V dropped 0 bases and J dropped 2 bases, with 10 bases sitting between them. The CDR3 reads CASSYSPTGNTEAFF. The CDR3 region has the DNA TGTGCCAGCAGTTACTCCCCGACAGGCAACACTGAAGCTTTCTTT.

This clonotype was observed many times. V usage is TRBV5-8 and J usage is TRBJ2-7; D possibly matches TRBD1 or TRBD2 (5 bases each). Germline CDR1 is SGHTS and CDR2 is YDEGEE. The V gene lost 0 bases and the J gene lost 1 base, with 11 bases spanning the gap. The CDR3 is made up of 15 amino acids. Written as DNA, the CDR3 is TGTGCCAGCAGCTTGGGAGGGACCCCGTCCTACGAGCAGTACTTC. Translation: CASSLGGTPSYEQYF.

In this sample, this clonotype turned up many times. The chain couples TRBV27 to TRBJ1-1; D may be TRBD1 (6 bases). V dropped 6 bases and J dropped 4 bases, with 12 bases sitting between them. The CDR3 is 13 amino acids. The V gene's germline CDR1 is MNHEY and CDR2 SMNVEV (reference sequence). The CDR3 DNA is TGTGCCAGCAGCTCTAACAGGGCCACTGAAGCTTTCTTT. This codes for CASSSNRATEAFF.

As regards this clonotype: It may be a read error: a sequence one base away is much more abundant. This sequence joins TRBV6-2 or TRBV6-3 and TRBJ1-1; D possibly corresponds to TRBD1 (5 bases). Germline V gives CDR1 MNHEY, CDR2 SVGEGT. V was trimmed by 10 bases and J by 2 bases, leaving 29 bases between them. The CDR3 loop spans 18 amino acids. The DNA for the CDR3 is TGTGCCAACAGCCGTAGCCGACAGCCAACCAACTTAAACACTGAAGCTTTCTTT. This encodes CANSRSRQPTNLNTEAFF.